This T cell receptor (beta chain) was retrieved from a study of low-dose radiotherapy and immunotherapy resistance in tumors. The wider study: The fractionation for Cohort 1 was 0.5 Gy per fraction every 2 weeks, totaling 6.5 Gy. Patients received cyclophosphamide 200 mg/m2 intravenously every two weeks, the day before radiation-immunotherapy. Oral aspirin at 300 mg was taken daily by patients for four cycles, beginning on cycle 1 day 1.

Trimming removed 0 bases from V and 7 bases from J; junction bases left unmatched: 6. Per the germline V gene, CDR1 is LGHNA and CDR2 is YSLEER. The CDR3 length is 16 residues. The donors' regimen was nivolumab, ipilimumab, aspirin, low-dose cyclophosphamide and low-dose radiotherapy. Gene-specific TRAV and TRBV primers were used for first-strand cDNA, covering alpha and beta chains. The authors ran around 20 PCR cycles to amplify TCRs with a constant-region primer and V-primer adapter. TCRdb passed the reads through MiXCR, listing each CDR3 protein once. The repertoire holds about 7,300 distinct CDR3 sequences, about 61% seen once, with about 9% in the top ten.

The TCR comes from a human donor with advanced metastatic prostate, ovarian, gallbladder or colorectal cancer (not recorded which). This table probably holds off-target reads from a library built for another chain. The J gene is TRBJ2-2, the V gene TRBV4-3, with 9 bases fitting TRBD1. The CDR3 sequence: CASSQDPGQGNGELFF. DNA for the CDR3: TGCGCCAGCAGCCAAGATCCGGGACAGGGAAACGGGGAGCTGTTTTTT.